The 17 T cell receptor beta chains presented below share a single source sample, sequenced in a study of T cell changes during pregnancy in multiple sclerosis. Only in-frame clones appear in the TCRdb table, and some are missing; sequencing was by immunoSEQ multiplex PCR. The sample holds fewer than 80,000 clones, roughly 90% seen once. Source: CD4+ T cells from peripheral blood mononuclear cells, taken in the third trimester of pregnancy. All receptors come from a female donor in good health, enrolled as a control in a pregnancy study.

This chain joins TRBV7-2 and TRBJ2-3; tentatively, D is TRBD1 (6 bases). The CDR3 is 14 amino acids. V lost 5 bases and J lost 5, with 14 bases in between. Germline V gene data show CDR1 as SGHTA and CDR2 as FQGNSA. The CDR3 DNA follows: TGTGCCAGCAGCGTACACACAGGGATAGATACGCAGTATTTT. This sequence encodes CASSVHTGIDTQYF.

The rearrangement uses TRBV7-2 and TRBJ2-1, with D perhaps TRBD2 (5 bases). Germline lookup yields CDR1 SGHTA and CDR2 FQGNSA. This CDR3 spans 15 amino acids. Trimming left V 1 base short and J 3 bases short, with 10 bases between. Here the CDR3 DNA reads TGTGCCAGCAGCTTAGGACCCGGGGACTACAATGAGCAGTTCTTC. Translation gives CASSLGPGDYNEQFF.

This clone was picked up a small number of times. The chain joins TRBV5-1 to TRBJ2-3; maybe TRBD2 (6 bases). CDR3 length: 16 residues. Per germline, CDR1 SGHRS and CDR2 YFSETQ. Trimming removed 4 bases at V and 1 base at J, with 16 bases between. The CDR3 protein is CASSPYAGTRTDTQYF. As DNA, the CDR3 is TGCGCCAGCAGCCCCTATGCGGGGACCCGCACAGATACGCAGTATTTT.

CDR3 sequence reads: CASSFGGDRGSPLHF. As DNA, the CDR3 is TGTGCCAGCAGCTTCGGGGGGGATAGAGGTTCACCCCTCCACTTT. V gene TRBV5-8 combines with J gene TRBJ1-6; possibly TRBD1 for D (5 bases). The CDR3 is 15 amino acids. The V gene lost 2 bases and the J gene lost 9 bases, with 15 bases spanning the gap. CDR1 SGHTS and CDR2 YDEGEE come from the germline V gene.

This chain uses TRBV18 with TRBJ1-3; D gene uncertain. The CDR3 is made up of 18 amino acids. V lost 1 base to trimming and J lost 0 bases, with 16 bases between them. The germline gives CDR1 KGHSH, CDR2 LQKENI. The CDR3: CASSPRSDSRTSGNTIYF. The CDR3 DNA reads TGTGCCAGCTCACCACGGTCGGACTCACGGACCTCTGGAAACACCATATATTTT. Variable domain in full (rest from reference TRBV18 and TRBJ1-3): NAGVMQNPRHLVRRRGQEARLRCSPMKGHSHVYWYRQLPEEGLKFMVYLQKENIIDESGMPKERFSAEFPKEGPSILRIQQVVRGDSAAYFCASSPRSDSRTSGNTIYFGEGSWLTVV.

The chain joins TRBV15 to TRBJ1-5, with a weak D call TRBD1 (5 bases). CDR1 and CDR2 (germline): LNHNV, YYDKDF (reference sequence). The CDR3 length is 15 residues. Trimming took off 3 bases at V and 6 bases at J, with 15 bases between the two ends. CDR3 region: CATSSLGDLGQPQHF. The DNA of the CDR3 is TGTGCCACCAGCAGCCTAGGGGATTTGGGTCAGCCCCAGCATTTT. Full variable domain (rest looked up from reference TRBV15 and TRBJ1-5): DAMVIQNPRYQVTQFGKPVTLSCSQTLNHNVMYWYQQKSSQAPKLLFHYYDKDFNNEADTPDNFQSRRPNTSFCFLDIRSPGLGDTAMYLCATSSLGDLGQPQHFGDGTRLSIL.

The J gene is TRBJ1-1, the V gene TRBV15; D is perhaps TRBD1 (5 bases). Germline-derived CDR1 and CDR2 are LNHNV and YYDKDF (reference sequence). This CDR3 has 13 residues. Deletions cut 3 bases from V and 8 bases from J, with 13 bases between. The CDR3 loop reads CATSRPGQSEAFF. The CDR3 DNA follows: TGTGCCACCAGCAGGCCAGGGCAGTCAGAAGCTTTCTTT.

For the CDR3, the DNA is TGTGCCAGCAGCCTGACAGGGAATACGCAGTATTTT. Amino acids: CASSLTGNTQYF. This chain uses TRBV5-4 with TRBJ2-3; 7 bases agree with TRBD1. In germline, CDR1 is SGHNT, CDR2 YYREEE (reference sequence). This CDR3 is 12 amino acids long. V was clipped by 4 bases and J by 7 bases; unmatched bases: 3. Using reference TRBV5-4 and TRBJ2-3 for the parts outside the CDR3, the full variable domain is ETGVTQSPTHLIKTRGQQVTLRCSSQSGHNTVSWYQQALGQGPQFIFQYYREEENGRGNFPPRFSGLQFPNYSSELNVNALELDDSALYLCASSLTGNTQYFGPGTRLTVL.

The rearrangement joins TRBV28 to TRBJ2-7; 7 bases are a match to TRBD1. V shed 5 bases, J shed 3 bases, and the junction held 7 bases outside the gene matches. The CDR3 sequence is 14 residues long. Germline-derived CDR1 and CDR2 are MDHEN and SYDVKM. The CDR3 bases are TGTGCCAGCAGTCAACAGGGGCCCCGCTACGAGCAGTACTTC. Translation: CASSQQGPRYEQYF.

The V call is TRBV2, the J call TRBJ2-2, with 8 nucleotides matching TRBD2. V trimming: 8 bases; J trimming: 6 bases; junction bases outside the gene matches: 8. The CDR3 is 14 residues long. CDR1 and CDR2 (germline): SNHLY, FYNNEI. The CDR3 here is CASATGGLPGELFF. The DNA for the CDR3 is TGTGCCAGCGCCACGGGGGGGCTCCCCGGGGAGCTGTTTTTT.

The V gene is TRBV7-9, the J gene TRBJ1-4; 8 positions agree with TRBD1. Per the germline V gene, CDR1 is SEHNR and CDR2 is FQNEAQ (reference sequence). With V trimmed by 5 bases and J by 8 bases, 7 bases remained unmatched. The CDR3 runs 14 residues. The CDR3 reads CASSITGGREKLFF. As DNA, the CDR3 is TGTGCCAGCAGCATCACAGGGGGTCGGGAAAAACTGTTTTTT.

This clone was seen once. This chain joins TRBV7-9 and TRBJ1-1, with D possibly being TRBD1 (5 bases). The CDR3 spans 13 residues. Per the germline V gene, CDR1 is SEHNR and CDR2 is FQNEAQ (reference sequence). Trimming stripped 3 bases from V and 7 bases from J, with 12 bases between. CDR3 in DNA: TGTGCCAGCAGCTTTAGACAGCTTGATGAAGCTTTCTTT. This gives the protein CASSFRQLDEAFF.

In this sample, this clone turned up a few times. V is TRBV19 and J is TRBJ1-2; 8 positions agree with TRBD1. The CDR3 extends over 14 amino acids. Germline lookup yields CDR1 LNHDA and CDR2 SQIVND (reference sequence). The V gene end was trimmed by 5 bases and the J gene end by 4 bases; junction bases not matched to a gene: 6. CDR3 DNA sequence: TGTGCCAGTAGTTCCGACAGGGGATCCTATGGCTACACCTTC. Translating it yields CASSSDRGSYGYTF. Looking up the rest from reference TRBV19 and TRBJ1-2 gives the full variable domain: DGGITQSPKYLFRKEGQNVTLSCEQNLNHDAMYWYRQDPGQGLRLIYYSQIVNDFQKGDIAEGYSVSREKKESFPLTVTSAQKNPTAFYLCASSSDRGSYGYTFGSGTRLTVV.

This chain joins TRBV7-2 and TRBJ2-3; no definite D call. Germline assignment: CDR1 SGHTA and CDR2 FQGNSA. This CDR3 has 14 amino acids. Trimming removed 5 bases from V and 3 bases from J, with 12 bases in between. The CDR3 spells CASSPRGPTDTQYF. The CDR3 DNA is TGTGCCAGCAGCCCCCGCGGCCCTACAGATACGCAGTATTTT.

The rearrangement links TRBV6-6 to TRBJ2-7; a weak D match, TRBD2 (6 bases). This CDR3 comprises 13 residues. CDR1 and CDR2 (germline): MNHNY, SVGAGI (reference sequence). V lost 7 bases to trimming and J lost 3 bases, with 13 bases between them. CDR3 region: CASNRGLDYEQYF. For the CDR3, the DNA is TGTGCCAGCAATCGGGGGTTGGACTACGAGCAGTACTTC.

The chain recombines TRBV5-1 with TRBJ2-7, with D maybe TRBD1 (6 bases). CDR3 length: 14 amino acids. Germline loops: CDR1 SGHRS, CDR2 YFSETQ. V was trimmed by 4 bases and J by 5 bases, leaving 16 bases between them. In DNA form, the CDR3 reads TGCGCCAGCAGCCCTCCGAACAGGGCCGACGAGCAGTACTTC. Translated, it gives CASSPPNRADEQYF.

CDR3 protein: CASSEDIGNSPLHF. CDR3 sequence (DNA): TGTGCCAGCAGTGAGGACATTGGTAATTCACCCCTCCACTTT. The V call is TRBV6-4, the J call TRBJ1-6, with D perhaps matching TRBD1 (5 bases). This CDR3 comprises 14 residues. The V gene's germline CDR1 is MRHNA and CDR2 SNTAGT. V shed 3 bases and J shed 6 bases, with 9 bases lying between them.